Given below is one T cell receptor beta chain in context. This clonotype was counted many times. Its antigen remains undetermined. Base qualities are missing; no much larger clone stands one base away. All donors were healthy Caucasians. Three unrelated non-twin adults were also sequenced: a male aged 18 to 30, a male aged 50 to 60 and a female aged 50 to 60. Miltenyi CD45RO+ enrichment and human naive T-cell isolation kits were used to isolate memory (CD45RO+) and naive T cells from PBMC. The source of the sample is a study of identical twins (TCRdb year 2016). About the study as a whole: The study deep-sequenced TCR alpha and beta repertoires from monozygotic twins, unrelated adults of various ages and cord blood to test whether fetal clonotypes persist. To rule out contamination, the twin experiments were replicated at different times with different library preparation protocols. Broad study findings and their caveats: Invariant T cells such as MAIT and iNKT could partly confound zero-insertion analyses, though diverse VJ usage argued against this for most clonotypes. Abundant cord blood beta clonotypes had fewer insertions, young adult naive repertoires showed a similar but weaker trend, and memory repertoires showed no such trend. Out-of-frame TCR alpha sequences shared between twins showed an excess of low generation-probability sequences compared with coincidental sharing between unrelated individuals. The excess sharing between twins in beta out-of-frame sequences was weaker because fewer shared sequences reduced the signal-to-noise ratio. Because the same donors could not be followed over many years, conclusions were based on cross-sectional statistical analysis. In monozygotic twins, recombination models systematically underestimated out-of-frame TCR alpha sharing, but the models matched the sharing seen between unrelated individuals.

To prepare the library, 5' RACE was applied. Reads for this sample came from an Illumina HiSeq 2000. Template switching introduced a universal primer binding site; the final cDNA contained a unique molecular identifier, enabling accurate counting of TCR cDNA molecules. Specific primers in the conserved constant-segment region were used to synthesize first-strand cDNA for the TCR alpha and beta chains. To control for contamination, each cDNA library was double barcoded with a SMART-Mk sample barcode plus Illumina barcodes. TruSeq adapter sequences along with Illumina sample barcodes were introduced in two successive PCR steps. The Illumina HiSeq platform was used with custom primers to sequence TCR alpha and beta cDNA libraries. The authors' pipeline ran thus. Raw reads were processed with MiGEC to extract unique molecular identifiers, and MiXCR was used to determine CDR3 positions. Recombination models were inferred per individual with the repgenHMM and IGoR tools using an EM algorithm. The analysis of shared clonotypes was done with the tcR package in R, with sharing normalized by the product of cloneset sizes. To study raw recombination without the effects of thymic and clonal selection, out-of-frame nonproductive sequences were analyzed. TCRdb took the public reads, trimmed them with fastp at Q25, ran MiXCR for clone calling and kept in-frame beta chains. Rows matching on CDR3 protein sequence are summarized as one entry with the most common DNA and genes. TCRdb's processing, not the study's, gives the V and J calls here. The sample includes hundreds of thousands of distinct CDR3 sequences, with 6% to 6.5% observed a single time. Clones ranked in the top ten supply approximately 2% of the sample.

The TCR originated in a man aged 18 to 35 in good health. Material for sequencing was naive T cells sorted from blood. The meaning of the sample's cell subset or site label: cells isolated with a human naive T-cell isolation kit.

The CDR3 loop reads CASSLERKTSGNSYEQYV. Read as DNA, the sequence is TGTGCCAGCAGCTTAGAAAGAAAGACTAGCGGAAATAGCTACGAGCAGTACGTC. This chain is built from TRBV7-8 and TRBJ2-7, with 9 middle bases fitting TRBD2. Trimming takes 1 base off V and 3 bases off J; junction bases not matched to a gene: 13. CDR1 SGHVS and CDR2 FQNEAQ were looked up in the germline V gene. The CDR3 holds 18 amino acids from the cysteine to the valine. The CDR3 DNA has 54 bases and is translated from base 1.